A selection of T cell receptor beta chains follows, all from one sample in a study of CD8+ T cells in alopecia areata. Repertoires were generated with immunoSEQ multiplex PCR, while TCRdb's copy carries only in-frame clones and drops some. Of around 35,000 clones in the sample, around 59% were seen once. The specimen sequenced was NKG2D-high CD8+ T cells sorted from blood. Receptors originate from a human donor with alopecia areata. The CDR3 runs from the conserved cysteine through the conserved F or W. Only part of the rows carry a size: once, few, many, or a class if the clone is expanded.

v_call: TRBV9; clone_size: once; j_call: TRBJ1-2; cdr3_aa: CASSPLRVQANYGYTF
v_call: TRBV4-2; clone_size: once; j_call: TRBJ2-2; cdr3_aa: CASRTQGDTNTGELFF
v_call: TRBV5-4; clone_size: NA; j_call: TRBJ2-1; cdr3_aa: CASSGPSNEQFF
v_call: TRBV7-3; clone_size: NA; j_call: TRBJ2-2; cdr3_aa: CASSSSGAGELFF
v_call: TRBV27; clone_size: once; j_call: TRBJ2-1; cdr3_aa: CASSRLRSGGYNEQFF
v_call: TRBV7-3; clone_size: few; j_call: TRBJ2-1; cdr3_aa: CASSRGQSSYNEQFF
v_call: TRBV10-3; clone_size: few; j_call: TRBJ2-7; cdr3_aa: CAISVPSGRYEQYF
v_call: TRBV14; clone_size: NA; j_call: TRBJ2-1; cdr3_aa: CASRPLAGGFNEQFF
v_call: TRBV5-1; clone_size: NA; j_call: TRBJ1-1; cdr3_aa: CASSTTGSEAFF
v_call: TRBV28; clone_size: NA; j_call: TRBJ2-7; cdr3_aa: CASSLFGSDYEQYF
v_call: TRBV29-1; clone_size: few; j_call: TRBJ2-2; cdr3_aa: CSVVSWTGELFF
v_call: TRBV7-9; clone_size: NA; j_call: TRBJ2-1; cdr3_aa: CASSLGGLAANYNEQFF
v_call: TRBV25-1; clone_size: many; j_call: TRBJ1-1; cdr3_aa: CASRRGGYTEAFF
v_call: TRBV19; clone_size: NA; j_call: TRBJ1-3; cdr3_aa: CASSHGLSGNTIYF
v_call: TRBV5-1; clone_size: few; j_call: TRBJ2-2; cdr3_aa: CASSLKDPTVTGELFF
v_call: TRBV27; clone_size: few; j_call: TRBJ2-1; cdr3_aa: CASSRPREQLF
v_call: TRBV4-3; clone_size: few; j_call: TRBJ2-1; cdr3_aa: CASSQDLGLAGGLFFGNEQFF
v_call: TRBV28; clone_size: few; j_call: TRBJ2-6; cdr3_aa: CASSFRPGRTDSGANVLTF
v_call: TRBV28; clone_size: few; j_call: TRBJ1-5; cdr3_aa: CASSFKTGPQPQHF
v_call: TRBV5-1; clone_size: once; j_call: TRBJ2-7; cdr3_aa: CASSLDFGAYEQYF
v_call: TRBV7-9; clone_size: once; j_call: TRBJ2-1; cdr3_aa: CASSFGGPVHEQFF
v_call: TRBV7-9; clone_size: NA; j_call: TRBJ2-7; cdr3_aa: CASSFGLGTYEQYF
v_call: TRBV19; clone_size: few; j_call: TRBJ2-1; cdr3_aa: CASGLAGVEQFF
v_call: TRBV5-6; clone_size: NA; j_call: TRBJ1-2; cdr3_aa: CASSGEGANYGYTF
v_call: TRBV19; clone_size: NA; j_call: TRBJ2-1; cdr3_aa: CASSMGIWGQFF
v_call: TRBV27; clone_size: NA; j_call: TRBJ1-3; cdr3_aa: CASSSAGPTISGGNTIYF
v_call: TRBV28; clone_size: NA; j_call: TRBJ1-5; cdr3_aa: CASSLLVPTGENQPQHF
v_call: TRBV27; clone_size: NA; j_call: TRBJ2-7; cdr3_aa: CASSFRAGGYEQYF
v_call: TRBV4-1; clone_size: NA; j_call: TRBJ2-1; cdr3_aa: CASSPFGVAGNYNEQFF
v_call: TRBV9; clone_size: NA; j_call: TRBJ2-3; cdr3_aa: CASSAGTSGVNTDTQYF
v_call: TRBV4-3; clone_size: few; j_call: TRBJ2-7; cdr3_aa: CASSQGRALSYEQYF
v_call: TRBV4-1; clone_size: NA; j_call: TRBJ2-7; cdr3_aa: CASSQEGGHQGQYF
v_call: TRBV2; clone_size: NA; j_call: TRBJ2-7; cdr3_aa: CASSLDGTYEQYF
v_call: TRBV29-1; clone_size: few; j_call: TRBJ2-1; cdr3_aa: CSVEELAGDLYNEQFF
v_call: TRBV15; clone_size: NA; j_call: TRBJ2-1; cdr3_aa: CATSGLAGGSYNEQFF
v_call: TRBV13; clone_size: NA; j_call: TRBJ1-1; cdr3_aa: CASTPTGSFMNTEAFF
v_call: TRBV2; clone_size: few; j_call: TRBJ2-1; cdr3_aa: CARVGSHNEQFF
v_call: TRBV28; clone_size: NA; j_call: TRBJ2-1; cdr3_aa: CASTRDGSSYNEQFF
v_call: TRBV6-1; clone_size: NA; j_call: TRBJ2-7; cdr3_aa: CATNPGVNYEQYF
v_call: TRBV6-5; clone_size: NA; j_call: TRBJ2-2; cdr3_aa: CASSWTGTGELFF
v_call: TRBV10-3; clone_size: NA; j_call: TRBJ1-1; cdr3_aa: CAISEWRNDRQNTEAFF
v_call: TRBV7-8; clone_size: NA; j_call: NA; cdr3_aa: CASSPRTGGPEQYF
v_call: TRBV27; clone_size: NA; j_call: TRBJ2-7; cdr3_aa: CASSRGLAGGPGSYEQYF
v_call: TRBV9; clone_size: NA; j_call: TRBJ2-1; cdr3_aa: CASSATSGPYNEQFF
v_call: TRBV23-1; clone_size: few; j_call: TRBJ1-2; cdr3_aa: CASTPRTGFGYTF
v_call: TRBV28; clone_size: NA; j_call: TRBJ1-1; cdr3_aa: CASSLIGQPNTEAFF
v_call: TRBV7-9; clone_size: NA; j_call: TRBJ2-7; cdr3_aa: CASSGQAHSYEQYF